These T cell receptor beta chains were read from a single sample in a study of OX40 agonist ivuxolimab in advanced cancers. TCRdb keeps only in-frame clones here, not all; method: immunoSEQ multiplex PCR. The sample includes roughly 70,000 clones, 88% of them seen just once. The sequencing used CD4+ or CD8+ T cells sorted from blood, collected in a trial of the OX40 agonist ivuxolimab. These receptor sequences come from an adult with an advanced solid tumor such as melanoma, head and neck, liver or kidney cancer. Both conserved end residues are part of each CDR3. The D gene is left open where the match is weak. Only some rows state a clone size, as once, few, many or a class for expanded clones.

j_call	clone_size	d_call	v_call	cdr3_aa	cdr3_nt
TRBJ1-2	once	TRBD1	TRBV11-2	CASSLDLSAGQEFRGYTF	TGTGCCAGCAGCTTAGATTTGTCGGCGGGACAGGAGTTTCGTGGCTACACCTTC
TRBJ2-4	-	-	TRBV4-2	CASSPASLAKNIQYF	TGTGCCAGCAGCCCCGCGAGTCTAGCCAAAAACATTCAGTACTTC
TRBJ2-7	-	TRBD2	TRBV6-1	CASSEARGGRLYEQYF	TGTGCCAGCAGTGAAGCGCGGGGCGGGAGGCTCTACGAGCAGTACTTC
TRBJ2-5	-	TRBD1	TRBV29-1	CSVYGTGLNQIQETQYF	TGCAGCGTTTATGGGACAGGGTTAAACCAGATCCAAGAGACCCAGTACTTC
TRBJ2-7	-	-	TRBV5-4	CASSNDKGGSYEQYF	TGTGCCAGCAGCAATGACAAGGGGGGCTCCTACGAGCAGTACTTC
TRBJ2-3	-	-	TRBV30	CAWSRSGTDTQYF	TGTGCCTGGAGTCGGTCGGGAACAGATACGCAGTATTTT
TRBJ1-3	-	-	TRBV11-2	CASSQGPNDHTIYF	TGTGCCAGCAGCCAGGGACCCAATGACCACACCATATATTTT
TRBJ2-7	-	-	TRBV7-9	CASSLGGSKAHEQYF	TGTGCCAGCAGCCTCGGGGGATCAAAGGCCCACGAGCAGTACTTC
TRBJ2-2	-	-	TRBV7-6	CASSLVSQMGTGELFF	TGTGCCAGCAGCTTAGTGTCACAGATGGGGACCGGGGAGCTGTTTTTT
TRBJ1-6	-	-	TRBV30	CAWRVYGGKSSPLHF	TGTGCCTGGAGAGTTTACGGGGGCAAAAGTTCACCCCTCCACTTT
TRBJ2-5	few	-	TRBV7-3	CASSPGAGETQYF	TGTGCCAGCAGCCCAGGGGCTGGGGAGACCCAGTACTTC
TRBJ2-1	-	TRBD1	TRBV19	CASSIAPGQGEQFF	TGTGCCAGTAGTATAGCCCCAGGACAGGGCGAGCAGTTCTTC
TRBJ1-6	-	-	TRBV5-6	CASSYGMAGSPLHF	TGTGCCAGCAGCTACGGGATGGCAGGATCACCCCTCCACTTT
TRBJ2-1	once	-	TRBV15	CATRRAGQDEQFF	TGTGCCACCAGAAGGGCAGGGCAAGACGAGCAGTTCTTC
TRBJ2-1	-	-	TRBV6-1	CASSGGVRGNEQFF	TGTGCCAGCAGTGGAGGAGTTAGAGGAAATGAGCAGTTCTTC
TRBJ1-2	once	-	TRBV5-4	CASSSDGVNGYTF	TGTGCCAGCAGCTCAGACGGGGTCAATGGCTACACCTTC
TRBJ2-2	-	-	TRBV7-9	CASSLSAGELFF	TGTGCCAGCAGCTTGTCGGCCGGGGAGCTGTTTTTT
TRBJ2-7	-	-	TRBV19	CASSIDLTGYYEQYF	TGTGCCAGTAGTATAGATCTTACAGGATACTACGAGCAGTACTTC
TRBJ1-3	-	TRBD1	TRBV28	CASRRDRVGNTIYF	TGTGCCAGCAGGCGCGACAGGGTCGGAAACACCATATATTTT
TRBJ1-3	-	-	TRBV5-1	CASSLDRNTIYF	TGCGCCAGCAGCTTGGACAGAAACACCATATATTTT
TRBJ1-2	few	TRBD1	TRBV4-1	CASSQDGQGFYGYTF	TGCGCCAGCAGCCAAGATGGACAGGGGTTCTATGGCTACACCTTC
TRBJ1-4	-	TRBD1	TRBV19	CASSTTGGETNEKLFF	TGTGCCAGTAGTACCACAGGGGGCGAAACTAATGAAAAACTGTTTTTT
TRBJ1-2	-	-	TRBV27	CASSPKPWTDYGYTF	TGTGCCAGCAGCCCCAAACCGTGGACAGACTATGGCTACACCTTC
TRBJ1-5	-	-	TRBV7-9	CATRGELGPQHF	TGTGCCACCAGGGGTGAGCTTGGGCCCCAGCATTTT
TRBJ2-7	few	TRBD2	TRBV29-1	CSGGAAGVGEQYF	TGCAGCGGGGGCGCTGCGGGAGTAGGCGAGCAGTACTTC
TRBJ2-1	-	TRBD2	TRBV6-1	CASSDEKGLAGVNEQFF	TGTGCCAGCAGTGACGAAAAGGGACTAGCGGGAGTCAATGAGCAGTTCTTC
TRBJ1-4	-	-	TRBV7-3	CASSLGGVSEKLFF	TGTGCCAGCAGCTTAGGAGGGGTATCCGAAAAACTGTTTTTT
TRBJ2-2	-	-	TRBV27	CASSPQGGQGTGELFF	TGTGCCAGCAGTCCGCAGGGGGGCCAAGGCACCGGGGAGCTGTTTTTT
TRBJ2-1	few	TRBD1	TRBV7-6	CASSPDSTGRVEQFF	TGTGCCAGCAGCCCAGACTCGACAGGGCGGGTTGAGCAGTTCTTC
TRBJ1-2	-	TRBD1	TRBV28	CASSSGTGAGYTF	TGTGCCAGCAGTTCCGGGACAGGGGCCGGCTACACCTTC
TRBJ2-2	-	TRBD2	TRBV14	CASSHGTRIISGELFF	TGTGCCAGCAGCCACGGGACTAGGATCATTTCGGGGGAGCTGTTTTTT
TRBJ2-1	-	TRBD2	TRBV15	CATSSQREVANEQFF	TGTGCCACCAGCAGTCAGCGGGAGGTCGCCAATGAGCAGTTCTTC
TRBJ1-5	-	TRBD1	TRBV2	CASTKETGGTYSNQPQHF	TGTGCCAGCACCAAGGAGACAGGGGGAACTTATAGCAATCAGCCCCAGCATTTT
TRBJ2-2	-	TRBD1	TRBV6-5	CASRRDRANTGELFF	TGTGCCAGCCGCAGGGACAGAGCGAACACCGGGGAGCTGTTTTTT
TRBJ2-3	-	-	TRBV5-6	CASTPRLSSTDTQYF	TGTGCCAGCACCCCCCGGCTATCTAGCACAGATACGCAGTATTTT
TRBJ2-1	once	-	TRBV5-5	CASRPDYFHNEQFF	TGTGCCAGCAGGCCCGACTATTTCCACAATGAGCAGTTCTTC
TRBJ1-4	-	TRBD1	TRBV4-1	CASSQGDSLRREKLFF	TGCGCCAGCAGCCAAGGGGACAGCCTAAGGCGTGAAAAACTGTTTTTT
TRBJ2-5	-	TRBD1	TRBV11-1	CASSGTGGKETQYF	TGTGCCAGCAGCGGCACAGGGGGCAAAGAGACCCAGTACTTC
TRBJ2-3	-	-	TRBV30	CAWRARGRPDTQYF	TGTGCCTGGAGAGCTAGGGGACGCCCAGATACGCAGTATTTT
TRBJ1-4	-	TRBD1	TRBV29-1	CSVYDRVDNEKLFF	TGCAGCGTTTACGACAGGGTCGATAATGAAAAACTGTTTTTT
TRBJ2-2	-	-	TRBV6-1	CASSEAAGVTGELFF	TGTGCCAGCAGTGAAGCCGCCGGGGTTACCGGGGAGCTGTTTTTT
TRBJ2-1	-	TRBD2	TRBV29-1	CSTRLANEQFF	TGCAGCACCAGACTAGCGAATGAGCAGTTCTTC
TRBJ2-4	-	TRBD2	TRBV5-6	CASSRTSGGKNIQYF	TGTGCCAGCAGCCGGACTAGCGGGGGCAAAAACATTCAGTACTTC
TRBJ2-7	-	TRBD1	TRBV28	CASSGTGAGEQYF	TGTGCCAGTAGTGGGACAGGGGCGGGCGAGCAGTACTTC